The 9 T cell receptor beta chains below come from one sample, sequenced in a study of radiotherapy plus CTLA-4 blockade in lung cancer (dated by TCRdb to between 2018 and 2020). Library preparation was by the immunoSEQ multiplex PCR assay. The clones in this table, taken by TCRdb from immuneACCESS, are in-frame only. Not every clone is retained; where verified, under half of the shortfall comes from an unresolved V gene, and the cause of the rest is unknown. The sample yields around 80,000 clones; less than 90% were counted once. Of the sample, 0.75% to 0.85% falls within the top ten clones. The sample was peripheral blood, taken from a patient treated with radiotherapy plus ipilimumab. The origin of the receptors is a human donor with non-small cell lung cancer who had stable disease on radiotherapy plus ipilimumab.

This rearrangement joins TRBV6-1 to TRBJ2-7; D may be TRBD2 (5 bases). The CDR3 is 11 amino acids. V lost 7 bases to trimming and J lost 7 bases, with 11 bases between them. CDR1 is MNHNS and CDR2 is SASEGT in the germline V gene. CDR3 residues: CASNRGREQYF. The DNA for the CDR3 is TGTGCCAGCAATCGAGGGCGGGAGCAGTACTTC.

The chain recombines TRBV28 with TRBJ1-1, with a tentative D call TRBD1 (5 bases). V was pared by 8 bases and J by 3 bases, with 22 bases between. The CDR3 is 16 amino acids. Germline-derived CDR1 and CDR2 are MDHEN and SYDVKM. The CDR3 protein is CASGFSLDSGHTEAFF. CDR3 DNA sequence: TGTGCCAGCGGCTTCTCTCTAGACAGTGGTCACACTGAAGCTTTCTTT.

The CDR3 region has the DNA TGTGCCAGCAGCTTAGGGGGGGGGTCCGGGGAGCTGTTTTTT. This sequence encodes CASSLGGGSGELFF. V usage is TRBV7-2 and J usage is TRBJ2-2; 7 bases match TRBD2. The ends lost 1 base at V and 6 bases at J; junction bases unmatched: 2. This CDR3 has 14 residues. Germline CDR1 is SGHTA and CDR2 is FQGNSA. Variable domain in full (rest from reference TRBV7-2 and TRBJ2-2): GAGVSQSPSNKVTEKGKDVELRCDPISGHTALYWYRQSLGQGLEFLIYFQGNSAPDKSGLPSDRFSAERTGGSVSTLTIQRTQQEDSAVYLCASSLGGGSGELFFGEGSRLTVL.

The chain employs TRBV6-6 and TRBJ1-4; no clear D. Trimming took 10 bases from V and 5 from J, leaving 14 bases between them. CDR1 and CDR2 (germline): MNHNY, SVGAGI (reference sequence). The CDR3 runs 13 residues. The CDR3 DNA sequence: TGTGCCACCACCGGCAACACCAATGAAAAACTGTTTTTT. It is translated as CATTGNTNEKLFF.

The gene calls are TRBV7-2 and TRBJ1-5, with a tentative D call TRBD1 (6 bases). The CDR3 totals 14 residues. Germline V gene lookup returns CDR1 SGHTA and CDR2 FQGNSA. Trimming shortened V by 5 bases and J by 8 bases, and 16 bases separated the two germline ends. The CDR3 bases are TGTGCCAGCAGCCGTGGACAGCCTCGTGAGCCCCAGCATTTT. Residues: CASSRGQPREPQHF.

Only a few counts were recorded for this clone. The gene calls are TRBV13 and TRBJ1-6; 7 bases are shared with TRBD1. The V gene end was trimmed by 4 bases and the J gene end by 10 bases; junction bases not matched to a gene: 10. The CDR3 extends over 15 amino acids. Germline-derived CDR1 and CDR2 are PRHDT and FYEKMQ (reference sequence). The chain's CDR3 is CASSSGTGVGSPLHF. The CDR3 nucleotides read TGTGCCAGCAGCTCAGGCACAGGGGTAGGCTCACCCCTCCACTTT.

The sample holds a few counts of this clone. This chain joins TRBV5-1 and TRBJ2-5; D unclear. V shed 0 bases and J shed 1 base, with 10 bases lying between them. CDR1 SGHRS and CDR2 YFSETQ come from the germline V gene. This CDR3 is 15 amino acids long. Here the CDR3 DNA reads TGCGCCAGCAGCTTGGCCGGGTGGTTCCAAGAGACCCAGTACTTC. Translating it yields CASSLAGWFQETQYF.

The chain has TRBV5-7 and TRBJ2-5; maybe TRBD2 (6 bases). TRBV5-7 is an open reading frame, and its role is uncertain. CDR3 length equals 13 residues. The V end was cut by 5 bases, the J end by 1 base, with 9 bases between. The CDR3 sequence: CASSYGGQETQYF. The DNA for the CDR3 is TGTGCCAGCAGTTACGGGGGCCAAGAGACCCAGTACTTC.

This clone was recorded only once. The gene calls are TRBV19 and TRBJ2-1; D is undetermined. V lost 7 bases and J 3 bases, leaving 10 bases between the germline ends. Germline CDR1 reads LNHDA; CDR2 reads SQIVND (reference sequence). This CDR3 has 13 amino acids. Written as DNA, the CDR3 is TGTGCCAGTACCACAAGGATCTACAATGAGCAGTTCTTC. It translates to CASTTRIYNEQFF.